This T cell receptor beta chain was recorded in a study of T cells in Graves' hyperthyroidism and ophthalmopathy. Study overall: Initial diagnosis, before any treatment, was when peripheral blood was collected. General observations from the study: The blood repertoire included most of the expanded thyroid clonotypes above 0.001.

RNA transcripts gave rise to amplified TCR beta CDR3 regions. When the TCR CDR3 underwent first-round RT-PCR, the HTBI primer set was used. TCRdb re-called the multiplex PCR reads with MiXCR, one entry per CDR3 protein. Of some 530,000 distinct CDR3 sequences in the sample, 20% to 25% were seen once. Not enrolled were patients with uncontrolled infection, other autoimmune disease, pregnancy or lactation. This CDR3 has 15 residues. Deletions cut 0 bases from V and 7 bases from J, with 15 bases between. This clonotype was picked up a small number of times. Its antigen remains unidentified. The material sequenced was blood. This TCR was sampled from a woman aged 70-85 years with Graves' ophthalmopathy. This chain joins TRBV12-3 or TRBV12-4 and TRBJ1-2; a possible D gene is TRBD1 (6 bases). CDR3 bases: TGTGCCAGCAGTTTAGCGCGAGGGACACTTGTTGGCTACACCTTC. Protein sequence: CASSLARGTLVGYTF.